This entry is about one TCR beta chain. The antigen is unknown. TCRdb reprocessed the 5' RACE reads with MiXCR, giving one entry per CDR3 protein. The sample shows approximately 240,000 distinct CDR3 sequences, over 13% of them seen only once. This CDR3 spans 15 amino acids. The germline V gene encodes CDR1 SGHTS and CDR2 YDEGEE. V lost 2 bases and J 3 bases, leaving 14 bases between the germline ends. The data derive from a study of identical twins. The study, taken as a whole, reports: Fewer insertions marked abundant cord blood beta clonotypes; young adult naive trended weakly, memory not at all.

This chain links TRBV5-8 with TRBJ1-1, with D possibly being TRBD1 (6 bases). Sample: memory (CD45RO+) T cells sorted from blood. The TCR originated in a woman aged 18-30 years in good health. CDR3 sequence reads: CASSFAGTRDTEAFF. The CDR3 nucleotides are TGTGCCAGCAGCTTCGCAGGGACAAGGGACACTGAAGCTTTCTTT.